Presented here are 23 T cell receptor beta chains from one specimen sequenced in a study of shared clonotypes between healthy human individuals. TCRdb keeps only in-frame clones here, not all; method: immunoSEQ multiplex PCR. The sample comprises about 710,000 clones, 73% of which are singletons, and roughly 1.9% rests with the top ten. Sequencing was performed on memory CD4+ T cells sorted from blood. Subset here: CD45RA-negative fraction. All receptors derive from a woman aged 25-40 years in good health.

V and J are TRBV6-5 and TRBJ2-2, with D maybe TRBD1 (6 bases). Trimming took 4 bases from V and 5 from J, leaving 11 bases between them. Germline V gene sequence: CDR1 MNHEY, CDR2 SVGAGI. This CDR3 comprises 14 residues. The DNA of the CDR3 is TGTGCCAGCAGTTCATGGACAGATACCGGGGAGCTGTTTTTT. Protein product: CASSSWTDTGELFF.

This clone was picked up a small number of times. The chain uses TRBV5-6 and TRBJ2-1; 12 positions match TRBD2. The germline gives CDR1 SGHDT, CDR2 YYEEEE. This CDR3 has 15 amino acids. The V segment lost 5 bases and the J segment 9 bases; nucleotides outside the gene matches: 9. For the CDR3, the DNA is TGTGCCAGCAGTTCTCTAGCGGGAGGGCTGGTTGAGCAGTTCTTC. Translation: CASSSLAGGLVEQFF.

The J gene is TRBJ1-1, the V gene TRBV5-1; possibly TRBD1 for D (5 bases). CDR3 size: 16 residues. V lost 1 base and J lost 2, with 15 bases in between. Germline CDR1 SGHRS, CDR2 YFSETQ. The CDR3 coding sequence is TGCGCCAGCAGCTTGCAAGGGAGCGGGGGTAACACTGAAGCTTTCTTT. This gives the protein CASSLQGSGGNTEAFF.

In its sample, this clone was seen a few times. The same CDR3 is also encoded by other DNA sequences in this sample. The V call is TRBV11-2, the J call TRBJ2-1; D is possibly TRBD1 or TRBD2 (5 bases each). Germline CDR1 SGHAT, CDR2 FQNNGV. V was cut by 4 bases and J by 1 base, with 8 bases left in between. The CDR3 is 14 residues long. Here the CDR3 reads CASSSGPSYNEQFF. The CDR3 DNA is TGTGCCAGCAGCTCGGGACCGTCCTACAATGAGCAGTTCTTC.

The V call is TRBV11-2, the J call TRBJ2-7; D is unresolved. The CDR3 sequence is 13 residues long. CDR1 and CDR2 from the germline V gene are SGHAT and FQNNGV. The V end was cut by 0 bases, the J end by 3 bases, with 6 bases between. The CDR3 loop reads CASSLDPRYEQYF. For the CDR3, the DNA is TGTGCCAGCAGCTTAGATCCCCGCTACGAGCAGTACTTC.

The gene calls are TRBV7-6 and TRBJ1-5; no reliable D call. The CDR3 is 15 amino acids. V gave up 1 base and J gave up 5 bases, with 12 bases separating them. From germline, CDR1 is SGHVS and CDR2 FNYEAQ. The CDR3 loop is CASSLGPDQDQPQHF. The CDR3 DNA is TGTGCCAGCAGCTTAGGGCCAGATCAGGATCAGCCCCAGCATTTT.

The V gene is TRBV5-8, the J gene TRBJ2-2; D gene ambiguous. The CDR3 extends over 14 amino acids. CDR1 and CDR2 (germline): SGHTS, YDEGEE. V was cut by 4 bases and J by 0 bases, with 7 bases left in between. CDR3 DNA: TGTGCCAGCAGCCTGTACGCGAACACCGGGGAGCTGTTTTTT. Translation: CASSLYANTGELFF.

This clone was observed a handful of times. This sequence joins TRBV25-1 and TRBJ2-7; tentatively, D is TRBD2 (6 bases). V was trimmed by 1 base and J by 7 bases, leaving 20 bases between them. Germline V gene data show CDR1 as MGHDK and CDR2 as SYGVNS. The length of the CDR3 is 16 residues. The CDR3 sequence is CASSESVLGGDQEQYF. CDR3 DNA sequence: TGTGCCAGCAGTGAATCAGTGTTGGGCGGGGACCAGGAGCAGTACTTC.

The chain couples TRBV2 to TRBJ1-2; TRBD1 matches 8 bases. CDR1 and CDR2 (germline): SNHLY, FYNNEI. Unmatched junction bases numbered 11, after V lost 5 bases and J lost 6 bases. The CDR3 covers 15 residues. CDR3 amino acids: CASSSDRLRGHGYTF. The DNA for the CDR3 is TGTGCCAGCAGTTCAGATCGTCTCAGGGGGCATGGCTACACCTTC.

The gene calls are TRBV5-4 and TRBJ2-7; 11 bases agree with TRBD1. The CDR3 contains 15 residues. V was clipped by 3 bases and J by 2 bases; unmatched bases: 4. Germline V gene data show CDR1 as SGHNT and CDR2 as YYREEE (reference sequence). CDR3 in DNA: TGTGCCAGCAGCTCGCCGGGACAGGGGGCCTACGAGCAGTACTTC. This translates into CASSSPGQGAYEQYF.

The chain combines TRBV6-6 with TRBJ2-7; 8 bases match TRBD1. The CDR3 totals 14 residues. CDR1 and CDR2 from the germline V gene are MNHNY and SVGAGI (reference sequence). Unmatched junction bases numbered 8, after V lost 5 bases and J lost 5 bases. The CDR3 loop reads CASSPGTGRDEQYF. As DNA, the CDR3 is TGTGCCAGCAGTCCGGGGACAGGACGAGACGAGCAGTACTTC.

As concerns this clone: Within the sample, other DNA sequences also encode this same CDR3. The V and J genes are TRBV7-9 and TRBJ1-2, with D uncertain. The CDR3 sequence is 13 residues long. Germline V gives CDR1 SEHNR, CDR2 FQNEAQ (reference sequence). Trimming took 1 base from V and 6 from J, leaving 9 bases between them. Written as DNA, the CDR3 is TGTGCCAGCAGCTTAGGACGGGAGGATGGCTACACCTTC. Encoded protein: CASSLGREDGYTF.

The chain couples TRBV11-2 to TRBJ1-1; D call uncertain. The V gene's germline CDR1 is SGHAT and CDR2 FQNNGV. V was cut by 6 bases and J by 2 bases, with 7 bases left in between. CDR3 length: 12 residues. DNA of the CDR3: TGTGCCAGCAGACGCTTAAACACTGAAGCTTTCTTT. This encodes CASRRLNTEAFF.

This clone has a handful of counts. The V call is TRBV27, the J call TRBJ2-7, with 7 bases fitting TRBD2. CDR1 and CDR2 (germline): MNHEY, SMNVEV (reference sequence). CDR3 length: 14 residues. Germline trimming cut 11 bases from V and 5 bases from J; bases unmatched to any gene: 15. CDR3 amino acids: CAGSFRGERHEQYF. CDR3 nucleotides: TGTGCCGGTTCCTTCCGGGGGGAGAGGCACGAGCAGTACTTC.

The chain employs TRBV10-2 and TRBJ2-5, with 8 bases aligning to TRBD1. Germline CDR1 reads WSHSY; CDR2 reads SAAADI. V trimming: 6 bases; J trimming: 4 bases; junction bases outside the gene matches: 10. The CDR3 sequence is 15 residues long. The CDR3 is CASSRTGTVGETQYF. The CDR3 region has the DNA TGCGCCAGCAGCCGGACAGGGACTGTCGGAGAGACCCAGTACTTC.

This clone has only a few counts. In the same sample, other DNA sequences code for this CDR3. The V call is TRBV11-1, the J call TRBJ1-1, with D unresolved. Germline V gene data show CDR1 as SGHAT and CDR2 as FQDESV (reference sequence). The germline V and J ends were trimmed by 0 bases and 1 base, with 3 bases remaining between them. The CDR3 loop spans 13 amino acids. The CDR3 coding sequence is TGTGCCAGCAGCTTAGCCGAGAACACTGAAGCTTTCTTT. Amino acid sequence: CASSLAENTEAFF.

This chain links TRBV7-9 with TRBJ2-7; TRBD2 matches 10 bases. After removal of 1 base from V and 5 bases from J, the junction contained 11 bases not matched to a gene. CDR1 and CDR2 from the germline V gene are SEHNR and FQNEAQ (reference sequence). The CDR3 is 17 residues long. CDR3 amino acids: CASSLVRPSGSRDEQYF. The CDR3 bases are TGTGCCAGCAGCTTAGTACGGCCTAGCGGGAGCAGGGACGAGCAGTACTTC. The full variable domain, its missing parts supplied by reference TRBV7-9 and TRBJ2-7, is DTGVSQNPRHKITKRGQNVTFRCDPISEHNRLYWYRQTLGQGPEFLTYFQNEAQLEKSRLLSDRFSAERPKGSFSTLEIQRTEQGDSAMYLCASSLVRPSGSRDEQYFGPGTRLTVT.

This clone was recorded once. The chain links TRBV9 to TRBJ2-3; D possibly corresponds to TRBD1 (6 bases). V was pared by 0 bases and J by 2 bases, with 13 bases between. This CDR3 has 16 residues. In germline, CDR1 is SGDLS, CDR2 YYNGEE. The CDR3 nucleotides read TGTGCCAGCAGCGTAGTTGGCAGGGGCTTCACAGATACGCAGTATTTT. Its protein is CASSVVGRGFTDTQYF.

CDR3 DNA: TGTGCCAGCTCAGTTACAGGAAGCTCTGGGGCCAACGTCCTGACTTTC. Translation gives CASSVTGSSGANVLTF. The chain carries TRBV18 and TRBJ2-6; D is perhaps TRBD1 (5 bases). Deletions cut 5 bases from V and 0 bases from J, with 11 bases between. CDR1 is KGHSH, CDR2 LQKENI, per germline. The CDR3 has 16 residues.

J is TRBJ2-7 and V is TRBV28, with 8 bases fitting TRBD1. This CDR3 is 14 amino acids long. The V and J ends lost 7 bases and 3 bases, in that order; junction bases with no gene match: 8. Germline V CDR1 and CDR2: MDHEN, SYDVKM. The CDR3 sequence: CASKTTGGHYEQYF. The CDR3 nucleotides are TGTGCCAGCAAGACAACAGGGGGACACTACGAGCAGTACTTC.

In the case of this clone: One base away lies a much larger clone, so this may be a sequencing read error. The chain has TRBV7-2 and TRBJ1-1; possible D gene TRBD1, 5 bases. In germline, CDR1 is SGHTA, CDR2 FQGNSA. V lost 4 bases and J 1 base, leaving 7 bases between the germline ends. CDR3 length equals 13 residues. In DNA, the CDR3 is TGTGCCAGCAGCTGGGGACGGAACACTGAAGCTTTCTTT. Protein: CASSWGRNTEAFF.

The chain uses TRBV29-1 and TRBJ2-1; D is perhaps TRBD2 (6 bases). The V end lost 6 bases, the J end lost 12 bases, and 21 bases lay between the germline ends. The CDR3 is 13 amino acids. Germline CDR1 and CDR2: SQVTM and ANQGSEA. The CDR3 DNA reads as TGCAGCGTGGTGAGGGACTCCGCCTTGGGGCAGTTCTTC. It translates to CSVVRDSALGQFF.

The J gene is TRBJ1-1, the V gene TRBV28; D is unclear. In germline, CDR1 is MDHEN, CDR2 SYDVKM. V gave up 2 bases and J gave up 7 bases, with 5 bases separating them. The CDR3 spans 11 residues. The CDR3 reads CASSLRDEAFF. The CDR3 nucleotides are TGTGCCAGCAGTTTACGGGATGAAGCTTTCTTT.